This T cell receptor (beta chain) derives from a study of T-cell memory formation after mild COVID-19. The germline V gene encodes CDR1 SGHTA and CDR2 FQGNSA. The V segment lost 5 bases and the J segment 7 bases; nucleotides outside the gene matches: 8. The CDR3 runs 15 residues. TCRdb analysed the 5' RACE reads with MiXCR anew, one entry per CDR3 protein. Among 470,000 or so distinct CDR3 sequences listed, roughly 17% were seen once. This clonotype was counted only a few times. This chain uses TRBV7-2 with TRBJ1-5, with TRBD1 matching 10 bases. This receptor was obtained from a man between 18 and 35 years old who had mild COVID-19 (a few samples of this study predate the infection). Cell type and time point are not known. Sequencing used PBMCs or a T cell subset sorted from them (not recorded which). The CDR3 nucleotides are TGTGCCAGCAGCCCGACAGGGGGCTTAACGCAGCCCCAGCATTTT. Its translation: CASSPTGGLTQPQHF.